The clone carrying this TCR beta chain was seen more than once but under ten times. Germline CDR1 SEHNR, CDR2 FQNEAQ (reference sequence). The CDR3 covers 13 residues. Trimming removed 5 bases from V and 2 bases from J, with 10 bases in between. The sample originates from a study of T cells in Graves' hyperthyroidism and ophthalmopathy. Amplification yielded TCR beta CDR3 regions, with RNA transcripts as the source. HTBI primers were employed in a first-round RT-PCR of the TCR CDR3. MiXCR, applied by TCRdb to the multiplex PCR reads, yields one record per CDR3 protein. The table has about 840,000 distinct CDR3 sequences, 35% to 40% seen once.

This chain connects TRBV7-9 to TRBJ2-7; a weak D match, TRBD1 (6 bases). The sequenced sample was blood. The receptor was isolated from a man between 18 and 29 years old with Graves' hyperthyroidism. The CDR3 sequence: CASSPGDTYEQYF. The CDR3 region has the DNA TGTGCCAGCAGCCCAGGGGACACCTACGAGCAGTACTTC.